The clone carrying this T cell receptor beta chain was recorded a few times. The antigen is not known. The data are from a study of spatial heterogeneity in lung cancer. Specified time point: sample taken at primary tumor resection. Notes on the study in general: There were more appearances of ubiquitous expanded tumor TCRs in blood at resection than at follow-up.

From the 5' RACE reads, TCRdb called clonotypes with MiXCR, one entry per CDR3 protein. The data hold 43,000 or so distinct CDR3 sequences, with over 6.5% observed a single time. This material consisted of PBMCs, taken at surgery. This TCR was sampled from a female donor with early-stage non-small cell lung cancer.

This chain's CDR3 is CSVPEGESYNEQFF. The CDR3 DNA follows: TGCAGCGTCCCCGAAGGGGAGTCCTACAATGAGCAGTTCTTC. This chain joins TRBV29-1 and TRBJ2-1; D is perhaps TRBD1 or TRBD2 (5 bases each). The CDR3 runs to 14 residues. Trimming shortened V by 6 bases and J by 1 base, and 13 bases separated the two germline ends. CDR1 is SQVTM and CDR2 is ANQGSEA in the germline V gene.